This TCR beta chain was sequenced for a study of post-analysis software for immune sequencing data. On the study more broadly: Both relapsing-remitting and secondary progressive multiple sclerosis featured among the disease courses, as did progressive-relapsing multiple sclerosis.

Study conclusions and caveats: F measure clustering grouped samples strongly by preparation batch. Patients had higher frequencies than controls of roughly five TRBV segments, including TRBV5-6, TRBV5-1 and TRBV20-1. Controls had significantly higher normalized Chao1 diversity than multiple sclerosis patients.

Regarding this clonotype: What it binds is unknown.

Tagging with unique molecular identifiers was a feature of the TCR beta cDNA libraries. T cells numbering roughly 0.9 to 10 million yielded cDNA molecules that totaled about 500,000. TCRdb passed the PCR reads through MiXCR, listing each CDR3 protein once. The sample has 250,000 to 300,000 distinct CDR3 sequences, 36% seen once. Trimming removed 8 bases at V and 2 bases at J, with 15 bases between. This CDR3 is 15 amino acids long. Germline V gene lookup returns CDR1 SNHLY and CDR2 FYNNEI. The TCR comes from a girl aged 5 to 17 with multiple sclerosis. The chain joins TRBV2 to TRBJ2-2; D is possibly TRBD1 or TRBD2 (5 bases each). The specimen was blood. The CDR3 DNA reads TGTGCCAGCTCACGTGAGGGGCCTAACACCGGGGAGCTGTTTTTT. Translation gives CASSREGPNTGELFF.